The 27 T cell receptor beta chains in this list originate from one sample, sequenced in a study of blood T cells in healthy people across ages. The second PCR ran about 6 to 11 cycles with a sample-barcoded 5' primer and J-beta primers. TCRdb reprocessed the 5' RACE reads with MiXCR, giving one entry per CDR3 protein. The repertoire holds roughly 730,000 distinct CDR3 sequences, around 50% seen once, with roughly 25% in the top ten. Specimen: blood. The receptors were sampled from a man aged 35 to 55 in good health.

This clonotype appeared a few times. This chain connects TRBV4-3 to TRBJ2-7; 7 bases align to TRBD1. This CDR3 contains 15 residues. CDR1 and CDR2 from the germline V gene are LGHNA and YSLEER. V trimming: 4 bases; J trimming: 5 bases; junction bases outside the gene matches: 11. The CDR3 sequence is CASSPEWTGRDEQYF. In DNA form, the CDR3 reads TGCGCCAGCAGCCCAGAATGGACAGGTAGGGACGAGCAGTACTTC.

The rearrangement joins TRBV5-5 to TRBJ2-3; D remains unclear. Between the trimmed V and J ends, which lost 2 bases and 0 bases, there was a span of 10 bases. The germline V gene has CDR1 SGHKS and CDR2 YYEKEE (reference sequence). CDR3 length: 15 residues. The CDR3 coding sequence is TGTGCCAGCAGCTTCACAGCCTCTAGCACAGATACGCAGTATTTT. It encodes CASSFTASSTDTQYF.

This chain joins TRBV19 and TRBJ1-2, with 9 bases that match TRBD1. Germline V gene lookup returns CDR1 LNHDA and CDR2 SQIVND (reference sequence). The V gene end was trimmed by 7 bases and the J gene end by 9 bases; junction bases not matched to a gene: 6. The CDR3 runs 12 residues. The CDR3 sequence: CASTPGQGSYTF. CDR3 coding DNA: TGTGCCAGTACCCCGGGACAGGGCAGCTACACCTTC.

The chain links TRBV3-1 to TRBJ2-2; 9 bases agree with TRBD2. CDR1 is LGHDT, CDR2 YNNKEL, per germline (reference sequence). The CDR3 contains 18 residues. The J segment lost 3 bases and the V segment lost 4 bases, leaving 12 bases of the junction unmatched. CDR3 amino acids: CASSRPPVAGVDTGELFF. As DNA, the CDR3 is TGTGCCAGCAGCCGCCCCCCCGTAGCGGGAGTAGACACCGGGGAGCTGTTTTTT.

In its sample, this clonotype was seen a few times. The chain recombines TRBV7-2 with TRBJ2-7; weak D call: TRBD2 (5 bases). V lost 1 base and J lost 7, with 14 bases in between. Germline V gene data show CDR1 as SGHTA and CDR2 as FQGNSA. The CDR3 runs to 14 residues. CDR3 residues: CASSLDPGTGEQYF. The CDR3 DNA reads as TGTGCCAGCAGCTTAGACCCGGGAACGGGGGAGCAGTACTTC.

The chain couples TRBV12-3 or TRBV12-4 to TRBJ2-4; D is undetermined. The DNA end favors TRBJ2-7, so the J call may be wrong. This CDR3 region has 11 residues. The CDR3 reads CASSYRNEQYF. The CDR3 DNA sequence: TGTGCCAGCAGTTACAGAAACGAGCAGTACTTC.

The genes are TRBV4-2 and TRBJ2-2; D unclear. The CDR3 totals 16 residues. V was shortened by 0 bases and J by 3 bases, with 11 bases between the two germline ends. Germline lookup yields CDR1 LGHNA and CDR2 YNFKEQ. Here the CDR3 reads CASSQESWADTGELFF. In nucleotides, the CDR3 is TGTGCCAGCAGCCAAGAGTCCTGGGCAGACACCGGGGAGCTGTTTTTT.

The chain is built from TRBV7-2 and TRBJ2-2, with D uncertain. CDR3 length: 16 residues. CDR1 is SGHTA and CDR2 is FQGNSA in the germline V gene. V lost 4 bases and J lost 8, with 20 bases in between. CDR3 coding DNA: TGTGCCAGCAGCTACGACACCCCCATAATAGGAGGGGAGCTGTTTTTT. Its protein product is CASSYDTPIIGGELFF. Supplemented by reference TRBV7-2 and TRBJ2-2, the full variable domain reads GAGVSQSPSNKVTEKGKDVELRCDPISGHTALYWYRQSLGQGLEFLIYFQGNSAPDKSGLPSDRFSAERTGGSVSTLTIQRTQQEDSAVYLCASSYDTPIIGGELFFGEGSRLTVL.

V and J are TRBV14 and TRBJ2-5; 9 bases are shared with TRBD1. V lost 4 bases, J lost 13 bases, and 13 bases stayed unmatched. The germline gives CDR1 SGHDN, CDR2 FVKESK. This CDR3 spans 14 amino acids. The CDR3 is CASSPIYRDRVLYF. The CDR3 DNA reads TGTGCCAGCAGCCCGATTTACCGGGACAGGGTCCTGTACTTC.

The rearrangement joins TRBV11-3 to TRBJ2-5; the D gene is possibly TRBD1 (6 bases). The DNA end is more similar to TRBJ2-7, so the J call may be wrong. The CDR3 has 14 amino acids. The germline CDR1 and CDR2 sequences are SGHNT and YENEEA. CDR3 in amino acids: CASSLGIGGDEQYF. The CDR3 DNA reads TGTGCCAGCAGCTTAGGGATTGGGGGCGACGAGCAGTACTTC.

This clonotype was seen repeatedly, ten times or more. J is TRBJ1-2 and V is TRBV6-5; 7 bases fit TRBD1. The CDR3 has 14 residues. Trimming removed 7 bases from V and 6 bases from J; junction bases left unmatched: 11. Germline V gene data show CDR1 as MNHEY and CDR2 as SVGAGI. The CDR3 DNA is TGTGCCAGCACCCGAGGGGAGGGGGCTAATGGCTACACCTTC. Translated, it gives CASTRGEGANGYTF.

V usage is TRBV6-1 and J usage is TRBJ2-5; 7 nucleotides match TRBD2. CDR3 length equals 15 residues. V lost 6 bases to trimming and J lost 5 bases; unmatched junction nucleotides: 12. Germline V gene data show CDR1 as MNHNS and CDR2 as SASEGT. The CDR3 protein is CASSPVGGMVETQYF. In DNA form, the CDR3 reads TGTGCCAGCAGCCCCGTCGGGGGGATGGTGGAGACCCAGTACTTC.

This sequence joins TRBV29-1 and TRBJ2-3, with 7 bases aligning to TRBD2. In germline, CDR1 is SQVTM, CDR2 ANQGSEA. J gave up 6 bases and V 7 bases, and 13 bases lay outside the gene matches. The CDR3 extends over 14 amino acids. The CDR3 here is CSAKVGGSWDTQYF. In DNA, the CDR3 is TGCAGCGCTAAGGTGGGGGGGTCATGGGATACGCAGTATTTT.

A remark on this clonotype: The junction and the germline gene differ at one end; a read error may be behind it. The chain couples TRBV29-1 to TRBJ1-4; D not certain. Germline loops: CDR1 SQVTM, CDR2 ANQGSEA. The CDR3 spans 14 residues. The CDR3, as DNA: TGCACCGTTGCTGGCCCGGGAGTTAATGAAAAACTGTTTTTT. It codes for CTVAGPGVNEKLFF.

There are a few counts of this clonotype. The gene calls are TRBV7-2 and TRBJ1-2, with 8 bases aligning to TRBD1. This CDR3 spans 15 amino acids. Looked up from germline, CDR1 is SGHTA and CDR2 is FQGNSA. V lost 4 bases to trimming and J lost 3 bases; unmatched junction nucleotides: 7. The CDR3 DNA sequence: TGTGCCAGCAGCTACCCAGGGGGCGAGGACTATGGCTACACCTTC. This gives the protein CASSYPGGEDYGYTF.

The chain uses TRBV6-2 or TRBV6-3 and TRBJ2-4; D is unresolved. The CDR3 is made up of 19 amino acids. Germline assignment: CDR1 MNHEY and CDR2 SVGEGT. Trimming stripped 3 bases from V and 0 bases from J, with 21 bases between. The CDR3 loop reads CASSYNLAEPLLAKNIQYF. The DNA of the CDR3 is TGTGCCAGCAGTTATAATCTGGCAGAACCTTTGTTAGCCAAAAACATTCAGTACTTC.

This clonotype occurred once. The V and J genes are TRBV6-1 and TRBJ2-1, with D tentatively TRBD2 (5 bases). The CDR3 runs 14 residues. V shed 2 bases and J shed 3 bases, with 8 bases lying between them. The germline gives CDR1 MNHNS, CDR2 SASEGT. CDR3 sequence: CASSEITSYNEQFF. The CDR3 DNA follows: TGTGCCAGCAGTGAAATAACTAGCTACAATGAGCAGTTCTTC.

The chain joins TRBV5-6 to TRBJ2-1; TRBD2 matches at 7 bases. Germline V gene sequence: CDR1 SGHDT, CDR2 YYEEEE. CDR3 length: 12 amino acids. After removal of 2 bases from V and 7 bases from J, the junction contained 0 bases not matched to a gene. This chain's CDR3 is CASSLLANEQFF. The CDR3 DNA follows: TGTGCCAGCAGCTTACTAGCGAATGAGCAGTTCTTC.

The chain carries TRBV24-1 and TRBJ2-6; 8 bases are shared with TRBD1. The CDR3 runs to 15 residues. Germline assignment: CDR1 KGHDR and CDR2 SFDVKD. The V segment lost 9 bases and the J segment 2 bases; nucleotides outside the gene matches: 5. The CDR3 spells CATGTGQTGANVLTF. CDR3 DNA: TGTGCCACCGGGACAGGTCAGACTGGGGCCAACGTCCTGACTTTC.

The chain is built from TRBV25-1 and TRBJ2-5; D remains unclear. Germline V gene sequence: CDR1 MGHDK, CDR2 SYGVNS. Trimming stripped 6 bases from V and 11 bases from J, with 16 bases between. The CDR3 spans 12 residues. Here the CDR3 reads CASSTPGNEQYF. The DNA of the CDR3 is TGTGCCAGCAGCACCCCGGGCAATGAGCAGTACTTC. The variable domain in full, completed from reference TRBV25-1 and TRBJ2-5, reads EADIYQTPRYLVIGTGKKITLECSQTMGHDKMYWYQQDPGMELHLIHYSYGVNSTEKGDLSSESTVSRIRTEHFPLTLESARPSHTSQYLCASSTPGNEQYFGPGTRLLVL.

This clonotype was observed at least ten times. V gene TRBV20-1 combines with J gene TRBJ2-1; D might be TRBD1 (8 bases). The CDR3 spans 15 residues. Germline CDR1 reads DFQATT; CDR2 reads SNEGSKA (reference sequence). Trimming stripped 0 bases from V and 9 bases from J, with 18 bases between. CDR3 sequence reads: CSAREWWGGTGEQFF. The CDR3 DNA sequence: TGCAGTGCTAGAGAATGGTGGGGAGGGACAGGTGAGCAGTTCTTC.

This sequence joins TRBV7-3 and TRBJ1-2; D call uncertain. Germline V CDR1 and CDR2: SGHTA, FQGTGA. The V gene lost 0 bases and the J gene lost 4 bases, with 15 bases spanning the gap. This CDR3 is built from 16 residues. CDR3 in DNA: TGTGCCAGCAGCTTAACGTTAACGACGGATCCCTATGGCTACACCTTC. Translation gives CASSLTLTTDPYGYTF.

The table lists this clonotype with a few counts. The chain uses TRBV5-4 and TRBJ2-1, with no clear D. CDR3 length: 13 residues. Germline V gene lookup returns CDR1 SGHNT and CDR2 YYREEE (reference sequence). Trimming took 5 bases from V and 5 from J, leaving 11 bases between them. The DNA of the CDR3 is TGTGCCAGCAGTCGAGACGGAAACAATGAGCAGTTCTTC. It encodes CASSRDGNNEQFF.

The chain is built from TRBV6-6 and TRBJ1-4; D unresolved. This CDR3 has 14 amino acids. CDR1 and CDR2 from the germline V gene are MNHNY and SVGAGI (reference sequence). The germline V and J ends were trimmed by 2 bases and 3 bases, with 7 bases remaining between them. CDR3 sequence reads: CASSYGRPNEKLFF. The DNA for the CDR3 is TGTGCCAGCAGTTACGGCCGACCTAATGAAAAACTGTTTTTT.

V usage is TRBV9 and J usage is TRBJ2-1; D may be TRBD1 or TRBD2 (8 bases each). Germline CDR1 is SGDLS and CDR2 is YYNGEE. The CDR3 sequence is 18 residues long. V gave up 3 bases and J gave up 7 bases, with 26 bases separating them. The CDR3 loop reads CASSDPQGAAGDRNEQFF. The CDR3, as DNA: TGTGCCAGCAGCGACCCGCAGGGGGCAGCGGGGGATAGGAATGAGCAGTTCTTC.

This chain uses TRBV15 with TRBJ1-5; D call uncertain. Germline CDR1 reads LNHNV; CDR2 reads YYDKDF (reference sequence). The CDR3 spans 14 residues. V lost 0 bases to trimming and J lost 10 bases, with 13 bases between them. The CDR3: CATSREAVIDPQHF. DNA for the CDR3: TGTGCCACCAGCAGAGAGGCAGTCATCGACCCCCAGCATTTT.

The rearrangement links TRBV4-3 to TRBJ2-1; D could derive from TRBD1 or TRBD2 (5 bases each). The CDR3 is 14 amino acids. Per germline, CDR1 LGHNA and CDR2 YSLEER. V was pared by 2 bases and J by 8 bases, with 13 bases between. CDR3 residues: CASSQTRGTYEQFF. The CDR3 DNA follows: TGCGCCAGCAGCCAAACGCGAGGGACCTATGAGCAGTTCTTC.